This is a list of T cell receptor beta chains from one sample in a study of CD8 T cells in Susac syndrome. TCRdb passed the immunoSEQ multiplex PCR reads through MiXCR, listing each CDR3 protein once. The sample holds 150,000 or so distinct CDR3 sequences, 95% seen once. Specimen: CD4+ T cells from PBMCs. The receptors stem from a human donor with Susac syndrome. The CDR3 runs from the conserved cysteine through the conserved F or W. A D gene is named only where the DNA matches it firmly. Clone size is given for some rows only: seen once, a few or many times, or a class if the clone is expanded.

-	TRBV4-3	TRBJ2-1	-	16	TGCGCCAGCAGCCAAGATGGCGAAGGCTCCTACAATGAGCAGTTCTTC	CASSQDGEGSYNEQFF
-	TRBV2	TRBJ2-1	-	15	TGTGCCAGCAGTGAATTGGAGTTTAGTCTCGATGAGCAGTTCTTC	CASSELEFSLDEQFF
-	TRBV5-1	TRBJ2-1	TRBD2	15	TGCGCCAGCAGCACCGGGACTAGCGGGTACAATGAGCAGTTCTTC	CASSTGTSGYNEQFF
once	TRBV29-1	TRBJ1-4	-	15	TGCAGCGTTGAAGGGGGGACTAAGCTGGGTGAAAAACTGTTTTTT	CSVEGGTKLGEKLFF
-	TRBV2	TRBJ2-1	-	12	TGTGCCAGCAGTGCTGACGACAATGAGCAGTTCTTC	CASSADDNEQFF
-	TRBV7-9	TRBJ2-1	TRBD2	15	TGTGCCAGCACCCCAGCGGGAGAGAGCTACAATGAGCAGTTCTTC	CASTPAGESYNEQFF
-	TRBV15	TRBJ2-7	-	15	TGTGCCACCAGCCTGGCCATGGCCGGCGGCTACGAGCAGTACTTC	CATSLAMAGGYEQYF
-	TRBV30	TRBJ1-1	-	13	TGTGCCTGGGGTCAGGTTAGGGGCACTGAAGCTTTCTTT	CAWGQVRGTEAFF
-	TRBV15	TRBJ2-1	TRBD2	16	TGTGCCACCAGCAGACCTAGCGGGTCTTCCTACAATGAGCAGTTCTTC	CATSRPSGSSYNEQFF
-	TRBV30	TRBJ2-6	-	15	TGTGCCTGGAGTCAGGGAAACTCTGGGGCCAACGTCCTGACTTTC	CAWSQGNSGANVLTF
-	TRBV3-1	TRBJ2-5	TRBD2	18	TGTGCCAGCAGCCAAGTCGGCGGTGGAGCGGGGCTCCAAGAGACCCAGTACTTC	CASSQVGGGAGLQETQYF
-	TRBV30	TRBJ1-2	-	14	TGTGCCTGGAGGACGCGGGGAGATCGGTATGGCTACACCTTC	CAWRTRGDRYGYTF
-	TRBV5-1	TRBJ1-1	-	15	TGCGCCAGCAGCTTGGTCTACCGGGGTGGGACTGAAGCTTTCTTT	CASSLVYRGGTEAFF
-	TRBV20-1	TRBJ2-1	-	11	TGCAGTGCCAGACTGTACAATGAGCAGTTCTTC	CSARLYNEQFF
-	TRBV14	TRBJ1-1	-	13	TGTGCCAGCAGCCAATATCTGGACACTGAAGCTTTCTTT	CASSQYLDTEAFF
-	TRBV2	TRBJ1-1	-	13	TGTGCCAGCAGTGGACAGCCGGGCACTGAAGCTTTCTTT	CASSGQPGTEAFF